Below are 5 T cell receptor beta chains sequenced from a single sample in a study of T cells in Graves' hyperthyroidism and ophthalmopathy. Amplification of TCR beta CDR3 regions was performed using RNA transcripts as template. The HTBI primer set drove a first-round RT-PCR of the TCR CDR3. TCRdb analysed the multiplex PCR reads with MiXCR anew, one entry per CDR3 protein. The sample consists of 700,000 to 950,000 distinct CDR3 sequences, just over 35% of them appearing once. Sequenced input: blood. These receptors all come from a middle-aged woman with Graves' hyperthyroidism.

This clonotype was detected only a few times. The V and J genes are TRBV10-3 and TRBJ2-6, with 8 bases identical to TRBD1. This CDR3 is built from 12 residues. Germline trimming cut 3 bases from V and 16 bases from J; bases unmatched to any gene: 5. Germline V gene sequence: CDR1 ENHRY, CDR2 SYGVKD. The CDR3 loop is CAISERTGRLTF. The CDR3 DNA reads as TGTGCCATCAGTGAACGGACAGGGAGACTGACTTTC.

This clonotype has ten or more counts. CDR3 loop: CASSDLSYPQHF. CDR3 nucleotides: TGTGCCAGCAGTGATTTGAGTTATCCCCAGCATTTT. The genes are TRBV2 and TRBJ1-5; no firm D call. Germline V gene data show CDR1 as SNHLY and CDR2 as FYNNEI. The CDR3 contains 12 residues. V was cut by 3 bases and J by 10 bases, with 10 bases left in between.

As regards this clonotype: The junction departs from germline at one end; a sequencing error may be responsible. The V and J genes are TRBV9 and TRBJ1-1; D gene ambiguous. This CDR3 is built from 14 residues. Germline CDR1 and CDR2: SGDLS and YYNGEE. CDR3 residues: CASSVGWATTGAFF. The CDR3 region has the DNA TGTGCCAGCAGCGTAGGATGGGCAACGACTGGAGCTTTCTTT.

This clonotype appeared a few times. V is TRBV12-3 or TRBV12-4 and J is TRBJ1-1, with D possibly being TRBD1 (5 bases). The V end was cut by 4 bases, the J end by 7 bases, with 19 bases between. The CDR3 runs 15 residues. For the CDR3, the DNA is TGTGCCAGCAGTTCAGGGAACTATGGAACAAATGAAGCTTTCTTT. It specifies CASSSGNYGTNEAFF.

The chain combines TRBV7-3 with TRBJ1-6; D is perhaps TRBD1 (6 bases). Looked up from germline, CDR1 is SGHTA and CDR2 is FQGTGA. The CDR3 totals 15 residues. Trimming stripped 9 bases from V and 2 bases from J, with 14 bases between. The chain's CDR3 is CARGTGGPYNSPLHF. The CDR3 DNA sequence: TGTGCCAGGGGGACTGGGGGCCCCTATAATTCACCCCTCCACTTT.